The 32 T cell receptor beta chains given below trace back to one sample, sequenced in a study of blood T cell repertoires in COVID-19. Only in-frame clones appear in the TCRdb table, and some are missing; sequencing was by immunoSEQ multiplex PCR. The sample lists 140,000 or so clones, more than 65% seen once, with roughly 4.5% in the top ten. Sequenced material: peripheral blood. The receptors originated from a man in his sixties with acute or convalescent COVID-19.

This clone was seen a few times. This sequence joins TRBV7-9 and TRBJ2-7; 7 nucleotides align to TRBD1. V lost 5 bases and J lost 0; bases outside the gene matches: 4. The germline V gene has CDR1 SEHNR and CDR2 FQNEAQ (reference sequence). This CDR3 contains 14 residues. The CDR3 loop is CASSHRDSSYEQYF. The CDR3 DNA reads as TGTGCCAGCAGCCACCGGGACAGCTCCTACGAGCAGTACTTC.

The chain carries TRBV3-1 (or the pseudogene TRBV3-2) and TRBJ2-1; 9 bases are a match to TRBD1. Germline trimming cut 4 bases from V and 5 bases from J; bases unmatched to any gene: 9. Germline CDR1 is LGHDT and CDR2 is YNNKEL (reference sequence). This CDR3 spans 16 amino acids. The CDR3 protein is CASSPYGQGSHNEQFF. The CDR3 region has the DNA TGTGCCAGCAGCCCATATGGACAGGGGTCCCACAATGAGCAGTTCTTC.

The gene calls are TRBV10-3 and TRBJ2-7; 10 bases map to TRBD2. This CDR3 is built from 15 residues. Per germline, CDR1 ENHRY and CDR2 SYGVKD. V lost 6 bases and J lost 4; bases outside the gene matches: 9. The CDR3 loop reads CAISPLAGGGYEQYF. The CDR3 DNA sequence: TGTGCCATCAGCCCCTTAGCGGGAGGAGGGTACGAGCAGTACTTC.

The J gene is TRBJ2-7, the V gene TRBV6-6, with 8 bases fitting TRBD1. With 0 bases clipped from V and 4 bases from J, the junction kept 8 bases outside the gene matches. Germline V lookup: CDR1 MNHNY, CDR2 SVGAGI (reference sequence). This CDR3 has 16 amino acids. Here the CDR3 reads CASSYSSQGAAYEQYF. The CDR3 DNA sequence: TGTGCCAGCAGTTACTCGAGCCAGGGGGCTGCGTACGAGCAGTACTTC.

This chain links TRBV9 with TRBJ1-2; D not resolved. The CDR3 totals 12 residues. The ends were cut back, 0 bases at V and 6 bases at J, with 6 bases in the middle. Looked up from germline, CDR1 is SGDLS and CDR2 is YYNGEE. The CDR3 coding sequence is TGTGCCAGCAGCGTAGGCAGAAATGGCTACACCTTC. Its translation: CASSVGRNGYTF.

CDR3 coding DNA: TGTGCCAGCAGCCTCGGGGTAGCGGGGGGCCCAGATACGCAGTATTTT. Encoded protein: CASSLGVAGGPDTQYF. This chain joins TRBV3-1 (or the pseudogene TRBV3-2) and TRBJ2-3; 10 positions agree with TRBD2. J was trimmed by 4 bases and V by 4 bases; bases with no gene match: 8. This CDR3 has 16 amino acids. Per the germline V gene, CDR1 is LGHDT and CDR2 is YNNKEL (reference sequence).

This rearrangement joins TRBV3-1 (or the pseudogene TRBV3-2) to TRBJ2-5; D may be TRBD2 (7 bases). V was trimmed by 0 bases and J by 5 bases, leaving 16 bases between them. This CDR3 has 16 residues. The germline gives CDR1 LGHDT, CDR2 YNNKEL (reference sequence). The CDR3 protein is CASSQETVRGGETQYF. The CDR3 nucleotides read TGTGCCAGCAGCCAAGAAACCGTCAGGGGAGGGGAGACCCAGTACTTC.

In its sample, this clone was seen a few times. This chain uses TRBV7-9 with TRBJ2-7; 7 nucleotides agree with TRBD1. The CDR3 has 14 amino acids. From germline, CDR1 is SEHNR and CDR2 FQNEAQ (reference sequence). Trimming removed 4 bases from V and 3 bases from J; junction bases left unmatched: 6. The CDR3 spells CASSSRTGNYEQYF. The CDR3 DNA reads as TGTGCCAGCAGCTCACGGACAGGAAACTACGAGCAGTACTTC.

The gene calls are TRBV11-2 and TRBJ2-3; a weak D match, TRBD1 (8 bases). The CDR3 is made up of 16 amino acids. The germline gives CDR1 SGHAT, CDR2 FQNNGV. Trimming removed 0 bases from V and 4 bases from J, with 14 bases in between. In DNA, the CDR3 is TGTGCCAGCAGCTTAGAACGGACAGGGAGGGCAGATACGCAGTATTTT. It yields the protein CASSLERTGRADTQYF.

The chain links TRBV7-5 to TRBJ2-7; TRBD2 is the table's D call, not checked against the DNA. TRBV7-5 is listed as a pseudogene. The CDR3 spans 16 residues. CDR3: CVRSGVTAGGSYEQYF. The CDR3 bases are TGTGTCAGAAGCGGTGTCACGGCGGGAGGATCCTACGAGCAGTACTTC.

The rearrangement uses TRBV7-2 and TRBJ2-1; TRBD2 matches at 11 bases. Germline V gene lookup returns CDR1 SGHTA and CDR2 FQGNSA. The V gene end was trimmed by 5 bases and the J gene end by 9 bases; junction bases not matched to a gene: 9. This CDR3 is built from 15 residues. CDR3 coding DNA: TGTGCCAGCAGCCAGCGACTAGCGGGAAGGAGTGAGCAGTTCTTC. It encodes CASSQRLAGRSEQFF.

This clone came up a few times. CDR3 in amino acids: CASSEQGGTGELFF. The CDR3 DNA reads TGCGCCAGCAGTGAACAGGGGGGCACCGGGGAGCTGTTTTTT. The chain links TRBV10-1 to TRBJ2-2, with TRBD1 matching 8 bases. CDR3 length equals 14 residues. From germline, CDR1 is WNHNN and CDR2 SYGVQD (reference sequence). V was pared by 3 bases and J by 4 bases, with 1 base of the junction left unmatched.

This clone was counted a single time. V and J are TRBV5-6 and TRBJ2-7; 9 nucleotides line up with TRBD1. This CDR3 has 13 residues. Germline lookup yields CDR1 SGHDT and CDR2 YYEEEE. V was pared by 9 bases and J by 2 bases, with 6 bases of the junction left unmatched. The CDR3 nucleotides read TGTGCCACCTACAGGGGGCGGACCTACGAGCAGTACTTC. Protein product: CATYRGRTYEQYF. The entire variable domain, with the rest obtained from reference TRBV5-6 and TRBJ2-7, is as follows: DAGVTQSPTHLIKTRGQQVTLRCSPKSGHDTVSWYQQALGQGPQFIFQYYEEEERQRGNFPDRFSGHQFPNYSSELNVNALLLGDSALYLCATYRGRTYEQYFGPGTRLTVT.

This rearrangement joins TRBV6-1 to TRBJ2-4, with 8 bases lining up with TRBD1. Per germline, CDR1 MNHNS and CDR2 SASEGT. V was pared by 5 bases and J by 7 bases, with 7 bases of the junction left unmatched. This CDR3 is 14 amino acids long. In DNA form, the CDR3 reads TGTGCCAGCAGTCCGACAGGGGTTGGGAACATTCAGTACTTC. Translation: CASSPTGVGNIQYF.

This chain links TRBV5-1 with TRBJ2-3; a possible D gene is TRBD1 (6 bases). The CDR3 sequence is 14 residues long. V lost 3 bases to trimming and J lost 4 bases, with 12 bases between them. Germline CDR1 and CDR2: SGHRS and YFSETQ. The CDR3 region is CASSSLPGADTQYF. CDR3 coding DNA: TGCGCCAGCAGCTCGCTCCCAGGGGCAGATACGCAGTATTTT.

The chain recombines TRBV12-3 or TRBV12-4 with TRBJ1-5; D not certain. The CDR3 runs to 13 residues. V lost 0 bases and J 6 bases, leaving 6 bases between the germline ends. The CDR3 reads CASSLASGQPQHF. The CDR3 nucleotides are TGTGCCAGCAGTTTAGCGTCGGGTCAGCCCCAGCATTTT.

CDR3 DNA sequence: TGTGCCAGCACTACCAACAGCGGCTCTAGCACAGATACGCAGTATTTT. It encodes CASTTNSGSSTDTQYF. The V and J genes are TRBV6-6 and TRBJ2-3, with a tentative D call TRBD2 (5 bases). Germline values: CDR1 MNHNY, CDR2 SVGAGI (reference sequence). CDR3 length: 16 residues. With 7 bases removed from V and 0 bases from J, the gap between germline ends came to 17 bases.

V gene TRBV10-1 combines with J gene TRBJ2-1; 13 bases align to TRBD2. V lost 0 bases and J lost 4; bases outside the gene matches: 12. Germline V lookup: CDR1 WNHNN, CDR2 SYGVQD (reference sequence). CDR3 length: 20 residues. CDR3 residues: CASSESRDWTSGSRYNEQFF. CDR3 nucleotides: TGCGCCAGCAGTGAGTCCCGGGATTGGACTAGCGGGAGTAGGTACAATGAGCAGTTCTTC.

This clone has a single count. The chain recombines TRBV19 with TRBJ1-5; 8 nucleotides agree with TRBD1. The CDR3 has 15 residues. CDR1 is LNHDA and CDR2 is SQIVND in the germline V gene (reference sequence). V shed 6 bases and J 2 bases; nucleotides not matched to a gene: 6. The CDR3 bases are TGTGCCAGTAGCCCGGGACAGGCGGGCAATCAGCCCCAGCATTTT. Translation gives CASSPGQAGNQPQHF.

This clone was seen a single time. Here the CDR3 reads CASSERGLGEKLFF. The CDR3 DNA sequence: TGCGCCAGCAGTGAGAGGGGGCTTGGTGAAAAACTGTTTTTT. The gene calls are TRBV10-2 and TRBJ1-4, with 7 bases identical to TRBD1. Germline V gene lookup returns CDR1 WSHSY and CDR2 SAAADI. The CDR3 covers 14 residues. V dropped 2 bases and J dropped 7; count of bases not matched to a gene: 4.

CDR3 sequence (DNA): TGCGCCAGCAGCCCCGGACAGGGGTACACCGGGGAGCTGTTTTTT. Translation: CASSPGQGYTGELFF. The chain couples TRBV5-1 to TRBJ2-2, with TRBD1 matching over 9 bases. With 4 bases clipped from V and 3 bases from J, the junction kept 4 bases outside the gene matches. CDR1 is SGHRS, CDR2 YFSETQ, per germline. This CDR3 region has 15 residues.

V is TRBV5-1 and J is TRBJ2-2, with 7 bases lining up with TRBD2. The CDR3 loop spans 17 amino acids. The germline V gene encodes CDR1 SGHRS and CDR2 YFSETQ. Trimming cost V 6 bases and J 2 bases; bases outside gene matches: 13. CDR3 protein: CASTKSRGGSNTGELFF. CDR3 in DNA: TGCGCCAGCACCAAATCTAGGGGCGGGAGCAACACCGGGGAGCTGTTTTTT. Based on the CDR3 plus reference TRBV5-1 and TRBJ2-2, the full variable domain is KAGVTQTPRYLIKTRGQQVTLSCSPISGHRSVSWYQQTPGQGLQFLFEYFSETQRNKGNFPGRFSGRQFSNSRSEMNVSTLELGDSALYLCASTKSRGGSNTGELFFGEGSRLTVL.

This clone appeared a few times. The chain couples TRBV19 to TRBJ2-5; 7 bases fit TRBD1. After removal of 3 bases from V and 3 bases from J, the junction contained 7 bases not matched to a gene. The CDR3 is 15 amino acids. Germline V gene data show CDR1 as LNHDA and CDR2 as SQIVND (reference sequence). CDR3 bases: TGTGCCAGTAGTATTGAGTTGGGACAGAAAGAGACCCAGTACTTC. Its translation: CASSIELGQKETQYF.

CDR3 protein: CASSTLRDEQYF. CDR3 nucleotides: TGTGCCAGCAGCACCCTCAGGGACGAGCAGTACTTC. The rearrangement joins TRBV7-9 to TRBJ2-7; the D gene is possibly TRBD1 (5 bases). Per the germline V gene, CDR1 is SEHNR and CDR2 is FQNEAQ (reference sequence). V dropped 5 bases and J dropped 5 bases, with 10 bases sitting between them. CDR3 length: 12 residues. Supplemented by reference TRBV7-9 and TRBJ2-7, the full variable domain reads DTGVSQNPRHKITKRGQNVTFRCDPISEHNRLYWYRQTLGQGPEFLTYFQNEAQLEKSRLLSDRFSAERPKGSFSTLEIQRTEQGDSAMYLCASSTLRDEQYFGPGTRLTVT.

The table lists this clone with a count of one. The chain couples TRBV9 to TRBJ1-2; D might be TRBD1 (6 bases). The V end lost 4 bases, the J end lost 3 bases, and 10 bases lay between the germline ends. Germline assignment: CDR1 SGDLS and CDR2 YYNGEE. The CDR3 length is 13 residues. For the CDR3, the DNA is TGTGCCAGCAGCAACAGGGCGGACTATGGCTACACCTTC. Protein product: CASSNRADYGYTF.

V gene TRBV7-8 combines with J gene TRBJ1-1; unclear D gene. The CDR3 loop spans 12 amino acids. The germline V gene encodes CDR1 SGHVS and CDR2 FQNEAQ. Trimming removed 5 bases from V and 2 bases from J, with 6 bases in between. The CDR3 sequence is CASSPRNTEAFF. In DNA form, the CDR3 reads TGTGCCAGCAGCCCGCGAAACACTGAAGCTTTCTTT.

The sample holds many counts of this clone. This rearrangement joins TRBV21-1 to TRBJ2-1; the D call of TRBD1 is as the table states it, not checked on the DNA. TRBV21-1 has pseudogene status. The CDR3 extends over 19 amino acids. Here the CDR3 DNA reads TGTGCCAGCAGCAAATTGGCGACAAAGGACAGGGGAAGAGGCGATGAGCAGTTCTTC. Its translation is CASSKLATKDRGRGDEQFF.

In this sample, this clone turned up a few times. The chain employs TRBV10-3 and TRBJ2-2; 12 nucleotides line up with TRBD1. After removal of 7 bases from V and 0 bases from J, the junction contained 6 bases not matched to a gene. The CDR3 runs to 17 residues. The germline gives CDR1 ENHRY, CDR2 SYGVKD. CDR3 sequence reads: CAINGDRGRSNTGELFF. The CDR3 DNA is TGTGCCATCAATGGGGACAGGGGGCGGTCGAACACCGGGGAGCTGTTTTTT.

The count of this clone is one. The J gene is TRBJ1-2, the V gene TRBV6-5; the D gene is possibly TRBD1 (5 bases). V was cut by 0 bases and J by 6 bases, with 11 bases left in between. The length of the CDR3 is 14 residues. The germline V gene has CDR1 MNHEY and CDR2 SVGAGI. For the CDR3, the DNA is TGTGCCAGCAGTTACTCGGAAGGGGTGGATGGCTACACCTTC. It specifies CASSYSEGVDGYTF.

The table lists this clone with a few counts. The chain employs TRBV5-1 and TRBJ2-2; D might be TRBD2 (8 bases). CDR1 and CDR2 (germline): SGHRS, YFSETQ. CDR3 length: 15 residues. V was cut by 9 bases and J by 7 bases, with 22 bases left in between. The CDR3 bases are TGCGCCACCGCGCCACAGGGGACTAGTTACGGGGAGCTGTTTTTT. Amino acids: CATAPQGTSYGELFF.

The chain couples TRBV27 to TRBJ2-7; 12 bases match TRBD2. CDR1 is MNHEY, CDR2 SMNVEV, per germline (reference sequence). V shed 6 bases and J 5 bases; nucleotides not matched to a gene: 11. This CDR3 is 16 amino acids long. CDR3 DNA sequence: TGTGCCAGCAGGCCCCGACTAGCGGGAGATGGAAACGAGCAGTACTTC. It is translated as CASRPRLAGDGNEQYF.

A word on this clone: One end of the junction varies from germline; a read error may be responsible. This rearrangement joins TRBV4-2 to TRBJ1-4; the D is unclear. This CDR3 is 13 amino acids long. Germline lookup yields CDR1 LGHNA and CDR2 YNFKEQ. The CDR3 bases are TGTGCCAGCAGCAAAGAGGTCACGGAGGAACTGTTTTTT. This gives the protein CASSKEVTEELFF.